This T cell receptor beta chain came from a study of tumor-infiltrating lymphocytes in primary liver carcinoma (dated by TCRdb to about 2017). The study in broad terms: The five patients, three men and two women aged 30 to 69 years, had hepatocellular carcinoma (four) or combined HCC and intrahepatic cholangiocarcinoma (one). The five patients had tumors of stage T1-T3 N0M0, with maximum diameters ranging from 4.2 to 10 cm. Samples yielded roughly 3.65 to 7.13 million productive TCRbeta reads; read depth did not differ significantly between tissue types. For each liver tumor, the study sampled five regions along with adjacent normal tissue and blood, and applied TCRbeta repertoire sequencing, expression microarrays and whole-exome sequencing. TCRbeta repertoire sequencing covered approximately 35 specimens from 5 patients: some 25 tumor regions, 5 adjacent noncancerous liver tissues and 5 peripheral blood samples. The 25 or so tumor region samples were profiled with Agilent mRNA microarrays so that TCRbeta repertoire diversity could be related to the local molecular phenotype. Reproducibility between technical replicate repertoires was high, with correlation coefficients above 0.95 and mean shared-clone rates about 0.9.

A constant-region primer and ProtoScript II reverse transcriptase were used to reverse-transcribe TCRbeta-specific cDNA from around 480 ng total RNA. The TCRbeta libraries were prepared through three rounds of nested multiplex PCR following a slightly modified ARM-PCR procedure. Each of the first two PCR rounds ran for around 10 cycles using multiplex TRBV1-TRBV30 forward primers together with a Cbeta reverse primer. Sample barcodes and Illumina adapters were added in a final 25-cycle PCR with Deep VentR polymerase. Before sequencing, amplicons of 200-500 bp were purified from gel using a QIAquick gel extraction kit. An Illumina HiSeq 2500 was used to sequence the TCRbeta amplicons with 250-bp paired-end reads. The paper's processing steps were these. Reads were quality-trimmed with Trimmomatic v0.33, and paired reads were merged with FLASH v1.2.11 to recover full CDR3 sequences. V, D and J germline segments were assigned to the rearranged TCRbeta sequences by MiGEC v1.2.1b. Clonotype statistics and Shannon-Wiener diversity indices were computed with VDJtools v1.0.0. To reduce sampling bias, subsequent analyses other than the diversity analysis used only the 250 most abundant clonotypes in each sample. TCRdb took the public reads, trimmed them with fastp at Q25, ran MiXCR for clone calling and kept in-frame beta chains. A single entry per CDR3 protein holds the most common genes and DNA from its merged rows. These V and J calls originate from TCRdb's pipeline instead of the authors' own analysis. This sample has roughly 120,000 distinct CDR3 sequences in its table, and around 64% of those were observed once. 7.5% to 8.5% of the sample comes from the top ten.

Overall study outcomes, separate from this receptor: With just four or five patients in the study, the authors point out that the findings should be validated in a larger study. The top 250 clones accounted for a significantly greater share of the repertoire in tumors than in blood (p = 0.039). Only roughly 8-25% of top clones appeared in all five regions of a tumor, which suggests that tumor-infiltrating T cells are spatially heterogeneous. Repertoire overlap was found to be higher between tumor regions (mean roughly 36%) than between tumor-adjacent (roughly 17%) or tumor-blood (about 14%) pairs, consistent with antigen-driven expansion. Since the samples were bulk and unsorted, there was no way to compare CD4+ and CD8+ T cell repertoires. Only the TCR beta chain was sequenced, so true repertoire diversity is likely underestimated because unpaired alpha chains were not captured.

This clonotype showed up just a few times. The specificity of this receptor is unknown. A much larger clone sits a single nucleotide away, making a read error possible. Without any cell sorting, total RNA and DNA were co-extracted from roughly 18-30 mg of bulk tissue using the AllPrep DNA/RNA mini kit. Roughly five patients with histopathologically diagnosed primary liver carcinoma underwent surgical resection in China between late 2015 and early 2016. Chronic HBV infection was present in the patients, and the patients were treatment-naive at sampling. Five spatially separated regions were sampled from each tumor: the superior, inferior, left-lateral and right-lateral poles, plus the tumor centre. Histological examination found more than 80% viable tumor cells in every tumor sample. Fresh tumor and adjacent tissue pieces were bisected; one half was stored in RNAlater at -80°C, the other sent for histology.

The CDR3 numbers 14 residues from cysteine through phenylalanine. Just the 42-base CDR3 DNA is kept, in frame starting at base 1. Germline trimming amounts to 7 bases on V and 4 bases on J, with 3 as the count of junction bases outside the gene matches. The specimen was liver tumor tissue from sampling region 3. Reading the label with the study, this specimen's cell subset or site is: tumor region T3, left-lateral pole. The sequence joins TRBV12-3 or TRBV12-4 to TRBJ1-3; 11 of the junction bases match TRBD1. This clonotype was sampled from a woman aged 55-70 years with primary liver carcinoma and hepatitis B virus infection. CDR3 protein: CASTDRGQGNTIYF. Read as DNA, the sequence is TGTGCCAGCACGGACAGGGGGCAAGGAAACACCATATATTTT.